This T cell receptor beta chain was sequenced during a study of STAT3 mutations in large granular lymphocyte leukemia. Whole-study context: Immunosuppressive therapy was given to more than half of T-LGLL patients.

The data were produced by immunoSEQ multiplex PCR, yet TCRdb's version contains in-frame clones alone and is incomplete. The table shows approximately 25,000 clones, with approximately 94% occurring only once. Details on this clone: The antigen is undetermined.

General study points: No sample exists from the first appearance of each clone. In T-cell large granular lymphocyte leukemia, about half of patients showed multiple immunodominant subclonotypes.

The CDR3 consists of 13 residues. In germline, CDR1 is KGHSH, CDR2 LQKENI. The J segment lost 5 bases and the V segment lost 6 bases, leaving 6 bases of the junction unmatched. The origin of this receptor is a middle-aged man with T-cell large granular lymphocyte leukemia. Some clones in this sample may be carry-over from other donors' samples. The sample comprised peripheral blood mononuclear cells. This rearrangement joins TRBV18 to TRBJ1-1, with 7 bases fitting TRBD1. The CDR3 loop is CASSPRGETEAFF. The CDR3 DNA sequence: TGTGCCAGCTCGCCCAGGGGGGAAACTGAAGCTTTCTTT.